The 30 T cell receptor beta chains given below trace back to one sample, sequenced in a study of T cells after somatic rescue of genetic block. Using immunoSEQ multiplex PCR, the repertoire was profiled, and TCRdb retains in-frame clones only, with some absent. This sample carries 70,000 or so clones, just under 95% of them seen once, and the ten largest clones take 2.9%. Input material: peripheral blood mononuclear cells (PBMCs). The receptors stem from a man aged 35-49 years.

This chain uses TRBV28 with TRBJ1-5; D is uncertain. Trimming pared 8 bases from V and 5 bases from J, leaving 10 bases between. Germline V gene sequence: CDR1 MDHEN, CDR2 SYDVKM. The CDR3 has 12 residues. The CDR3 region is CASGRVYQPQHF. The CDR3 DNA sequence: TGTGCCAGCGGAAGGGTCTATCAGCCCCAGCATTTT.

V gene TRBV29-1 combines with J gene TRBJ1-2, with D uncertain. CDR1 is SQVTM and CDR2 is ANQGSEA in the germline V gene. This CDR3 region has 13 residues. The CDR3 here is CKPPFEPDYGYTF. The CDR3 nucleotides read TGCAAGCCGCCCTTTGAGCCGGACTATGGCTACACCTTC. The full variable domain, in which reference TRBV29-1 and TRBJ1-2 provide the parts outside the CDR3, is SAVISQKPSRDICQRGTSLTIQCQVDSQVTMMFWYRQQPGQSLTLIATANQGSEATYESGFVIDKFPISRPNLTFSTLTVSNMSPEDSSIYLCKPPFEPDYGYTFGSGTRLTVV.

For the CDR3, the DNA is TGTGCCAGCTCACCGCCAGCTGCAACTAATGAAAAACTGTTTTTT. Its translation: CASSPPAATNEKLFF. V usage is TRBV18 and J usage is TRBJ1-4; D gene ambiguous. Trimming took 3 bases from V and 0 from J, leaving 8 bases between them. This CDR3 spans 15 amino acids. CDR1 KGHSH and CDR2 LQKENI come from the germline V gene.

This clone appeared once. The V call is TRBV27, the J call TRBJ2-7; TRBD2 agrees at 8 bases. The CDR3 spans 14 residues. The J segment lost 1 base and the V segment lost 3 bases, leaving 2 bases of the junction unmatched. Per the germline V gene, CDR1 is MNHEY and CDR2 is SMNVEV (reference sequence). The CDR3 sequence is CASSFLAGSYEQYF. The CDR3 coding sequence is TGTGCCAGCAGTTTCCTAGCGGGTTCCTACGAGCAGTACTTC.

This rearrangement joins TRBV10-1 to TRBJ1-1; D is uncertain. Per the germline V gene, CDR1 is WNHNN and CDR2 is SYGVQD (reference sequence). The V and J ends lost 3 bases and 5 bases respectively, with 10 bases between them. The CDR3 has 13 amino acids. The CDR3 nucleotides are TGCGCCAGCAGTGATTCCGGGTTAACTGAAGCTTTCTTT. This codes for CASSDSGLTEAFF.

The rearrangement joins TRBV5-5 to TRBJ1-5; 7 bases line up with TRBD1. Germline V lookup: CDR1 SGHKS, CDR2 YYEKEE (reference sequence). CDR3 length equals 15 residues. J gave up 5 bases and V 4 bases, and 9 bases lay outside the gene matches. The CDR3 loop is CASSPRTGVDQPQHF. In DNA, the CDR3 is TGTGCCAGCAGCCCCCGAACAGGGGTGGATCAGCCCCAGCATTTT.

The gene calls are TRBV19 and TRBJ1-1, with a tentative D call TRBD1 (5 bases). The CDR3 totals 18 residues. Germline V gene data show CDR1 as LNHDA and CDR2 as SQIVND (reference sequence). With 7 bases removed from V and 0 bases from J, the gap between germline ends came to 24 bases. The CDR3 here is CASTRDPTTSWMNTEAFF. The CDR3 DNA follows: TGTGCCAGTACTCGGGACCCTACGACCTCCTGGATGAACACTGAAGCTTTCTTT.

This clone has a single count. J is TRBJ1-5 and V is TRBV30, with D uncertain. CDR1 and CDR2 from the germline V gene are GTSNPN and SVGIG (reference sequence). V gave up 2 bases and J gave up 0 bases, with 5 bases separating them. This CDR3 has 13 residues. The CDR3 reads CAWSRDSNQPQHF. The CDR3 coding sequence is TGTGCCTGGAGTCGGGATAGCAATCAGCCCCAGCATTTT. Full variable domain (rest looked up from reference TRBV30 and TRBJ1-5): SQTIHQWPATLVQPVGSPLSLECTVEGTSNPNLYWYRQAAGRGLQLLFYSVGIGQISSEVPQNLSASRPQDRQFILSSKKLLLSDSGFYLCAWSRDSNQPQHFGDGTRLSIL.

The J gene is TRBJ1-5, the V gene TRBV28; D remains ambiguous. The germline CDR1 and CDR2 sequences are MDHEN and SYDVKM. Trimming stripped 0 bases from V and 4 bases from J, with 13 bases between. The CDR3 consists of 16 residues. The CDR3: CASSLWNAARNQPQHF. For the CDR3, the DNA is TGTGCCAGCAGTTTATGGAACGCGGCTCGAAATCAGCCCCAGCATTTT.

V usage is TRBV28 and J usage is TRBJ1-1, with D perhaps TRBD1 (5 bases). The CDR3 runs 15 residues. Germline V gene data show CDR1 as MDHEN and CDR2 as SYDVKM. V was cut by 8 bases and J by 0 bases, with 16 bases left in between. In nucleotides, the CDR3 is TGTGCCAGCTACCCCCCCGGCAGGGTGAACACTGAAGCTTTCTTT. This sequence encodes CASYPPGRVNTEAFF. The entire variable domain, with the rest obtained from reference TRBV28 and TRBJ1-1, is as follows: DVKVTQSSRYLVKRTGEKVFLECVQDMDHENMFWYRQDPGLGLRLIYFSYDVKMKEKGDIPEGYSVSREKKERFSLILESASTNQTSMYLCASYPPGRVNTEAFFGQGTRLTVV.

The V and J genes are TRBV28 and TRBJ2-3; D might be TRBD2 (5 bases). The germline CDR1 and CDR2 sequences are MDHEN and SYDVKM. This CDR3 has 15 residues. The germline V and J ends were trimmed by 5 bases and 3 bases, with 15 bases remaining between them. CDR3 sequence reads: CASSMATTWTDTQYF. CDR3 DNA: TGTGCCAGCAGTATGGCGACTACCTGGACAGATACGCAGTATTTT.

The rearrangement joins TRBV29-1 to TRBJ2-5; the D gene is possibly TRBD1 (5 bases). V was shortened by 6 bases and J by 5 bases, with 13 bases between the two germline ends. This CDR3 contains 12 residues. Germline CDR1 reads SQVTM; CDR2 reads ANQGSEA. CDR3 in amino acids: CSVRQYDETQYF. The CDR3 region has the DNA TGCAGCGTCCGACAGTATGATGAGACCCAGTACTTC.

This clone has just a few counts. The chain combines TRBV30 with TRBJ1-1, with unresolved D. Trimming cost V 0 bases and J 1 base, with 12 bases left between them. Germline V CDR1 and CDR2: GTSNPN, SVGIG (reference sequence). CDR3 length equals 15 residues. This CDR3 is CAWSVQLRTNTEAFF. CDR3 DNA sequence: TGTGCCTGGAGTGTACAATTGAGAACGAACACTGAAGCTTTCTTT.

About this clone itself: One junction end does not reproduce the germline sequence, and a read error may be involved. This chain uses TRBV5-8 with TRBJ1-4; D is undetermined. The CDR3 sequence is 13 residues long. Germline V gene data show CDR1 as SGHTS and CDR2 as YDEGEE. The CDR3 DNA reads TGTGCCAGCAGCTTGTTGTCAGTAGTTAACTATCGTTTT. Its translation is CASSLLSVVNYRF.

J is TRBJ2-1 and V is TRBV4-1; the match to TRBD2 covers 9 bases. This CDR3 is built from 17 residues. Germline CDR1 reads MGHRA; CDR2 reads YSYEKL. V was pared by 5 bases and J by 6 bases, with 14 bases of the junction left unmatched. The CDR3 DNA reads TGCGCCAGCAGCGATCGTTCCGGGCGGGGGGGCGGCAATGAGCAGTTCTTC. It is translated as CASSDRSGRGGGNEQFF.

This chain's CDR3 is CASSWDGYEQYF. CDR3 sequence (DNA): TGTGCCAGCAGTTGGGACGGCTACGAGCAGTACTTC. V is TRBV6-1 and J is TRBJ2-7; D is perhaps TRBD1 or TRBD2 (5 bases each). Germline values: CDR1 MNHNS, CDR2 SASEGT. CDR3 length: 12 residues. The V end was cut by 5 bases, the J end by 3 bases, with 8 bases between.

The DNA of the CDR3 is TGTGCCAGCAGCATACAGGGACGGAATGAGCAGTTCTTC. Translation: CASSIQGRNEQFF. The chain uses TRBV11-2 and TRBJ2-1, with D possibly TRBD1 on 6 matching bases. V gave up 5 bases and J gave up 7 bases, with 12 bases separating them. The CDR3 loop spans 13 amino acids. Germline lookup yields CDR1 SGHAT and CDR2 FQNNGV.

The chain links TRBV5-4 to TRBJ2-2; D is perhaps TRBD1 (5 bases). V was clipped by 0 bases and J by 4 bases, with 7 bases between them. The CDR3 has 14 residues. CDR1 and CDR2 (germline): SGHNT, YYREEE (reference sequence). As DNA, the CDR3 is TGTGCCAGCAGCTTGGCACAGGCCACCGGGGAGCTGTTTTTT. Residues: CASSLAQATGELFF.

The V gene is TRBV18, the J gene TRBJ2-3; 9 bases agree with TRBD2. Germline CDR1 and CDR2: KGHSH and LQKENI. The CDR3 spans 14 residues. J gave up 4 bases and V 7 bases, and 6 bases lay outside the gene matches. CDR3 coding DNA: TGTGCCAGCTTCTTCGCGGGAGGGTCAGATACGCAGTATTTT. This encodes CASFFAGGSDTQYF.

J is TRBJ2-1 and V is TRBV5-6; 7 nucleotides agree with TRBD2. The CDR3 spans 13 residues. Germline V CDR1 and CDR2: SGHDT, YYEEEE. The V segment lost 6 bases and the J segment 4 bases; nucleotides outside the gene matches: 4. The CDR3 loop is CASTPGGYNEQFF. CDR3 in DNA: TGTGCCAGCACCCCCGGGGGGTACAATGAGCAGTTCTTC.

V gene TRBV2 combines with J gene TRBJ1-5; D remains ambiguous. Germline V gives CDR1 SNHLY, CDR2 FYNNEI. V was cut by 6 bases and J by 1 base, with 13 bases left in between. The CDR3 contains 15 residues. The CDR3 sequence: CASSGLRASNQPQHF. DNA for the CDR3: TGTGCCAGCAGCGGACTTAGGGCGAGCAATCAGCCCCAGCATTTT.

This chain links TRBV18 with TRBJ1-3; D is possibly TRBD1 (5 bases). The CDR3 sequence is 16 residues long. Trimming took 2 bases from V and 1 from J, leaving 12 bases between them. Germline V lookup: CDR1 KGHSH, CDR2 LQKENI. The CDR3 sequence: CASSPFDSPSGNTIYF. The CDR3 DNA is TGTGCCAGCTCACCATTTGACAGTCCGTCTGGAAACACCATATATTTT.

This chain connects TRBV7-6 to TRBJ1-2, with unresolved D. Trimming stripped 0 bases from V and 4 bases from J, with 12 bases between. The CDR3 runs 15 residues. CDR1 and CDR2 (germline): SGHVS, FNYEAQ. The CDR3, as DNA: TGTGCCAGCAGCTTAGCAGCGGGCAGTCCCTATGGCTACACCTTC. It specifies CASSLAAGSPYGYTF.

The rearrangement links TRBV10-3 to TRBJ2-1; TRBD2 matches at 8 bases. The germline gives CDR1 ENHRY, CDR2 SYGVKD. CDR3 length: 13 amino acids. V shed 3 bases, J shed 14 bases, and the junction held 9 bases outside the gene matches. The DNA for the CDR3 is TGTGCCATCAGTGATTCGGGGGGGAGTTTGAAGTTCTTC. It yields the protein CAISDSGGSLKFF.

The table lists this clone with a count of one. The chain is built from TRBV7-9 and TRBJ2-7; D is tentatively TRBD1 or TRBD2 (5 bases each). The V gene lost 0 bases and the J gene lost 3 bases, with 12 bases spanning the gap. The V gene's germline CDR1 is SEHNR and CDR2 FQNEAQ (reference sequence). The length of the CDR3 is 15 residues. The DNA of the CDR3 is TGTGCCAGCAGCTTAGCCGAGGGGAGTAGCTACGAGCAGTACTTC. Its translation is CASSLAEGSSYEQYF.

Comments on this clone: Other nucleotide sequences in the sample specify the same CDR3. The chain joins TRBV18 to TRBJ2-5; D remains ambiguous. This CDR3 is built from 11 residues. Germline CDR1 KGHSH, CDR2 LQKENI. The ends were cut back, 6 bases at V and 2 bases at J, with 4 bases in the middle. CDR3: CASSPQETQYF. In DNA, the CDR3 is TGTGCCAGCTCGCCTCAAGAGACCCAGTACTTC.

This clone was observed a single time. The gene calls are TRBV7-9 and TRBJ2-1; 11 nucleotides align to TRBD2. V was clipped by 7 bases and J by 7 bases; unmatched bases: 6. This CDR3 has 14 amino acids. CDR1 is SEHNR and CDR2 is FQNEAQ in the germline V gene (reference sequence). CDR3 residues: CASTTSGGENEQFF. As DNA, the CDR3 is TGTGCCAGCACCACTAGCGGGGGAGAAAATGAGCAGTTCTTC. The variable domain in full, completed from reference TRBV7-9 and TRBJ2-1, reads DTGVSQNPRHKITKRGQNVTFRCDPISEHNRLYWYRQTLGQGPEFLTYFQNEAQLEKSRLLSDRFSAERPKGSFSTLEIQRTEQGDSAMYLCASTTSGGENEQFFGPGTRLTVL.

To note about this clone: At the DNA level, this CDR3 is encoded by other sequences in the same sample as well. V is TRBV4-1 and J is TRBJ1-1; D perhaps matches TRBD1 (5 bases). CDR1 is MGHRA and CDR2 is YSYEKL in the germline V gene. V was trimmed by 4 bases and J by 0 bases, leaving 9 bases between them. This CDR3 spans 14 amino acids. CDR3 sequence reads: CASSRAGLNTEAFF. The CDR3, as DNA: TGCGCCAGCAGCCGGGCGGGGCTGAACACTGAAGCTTTCTTT.

V gene TRBV6-6 combines with J gene TRBJ2-5; 7 positions agree with TRBD1. The J call may be mistaken, given a closer DNA end match to TRBJ2-7. The germline gives CDR1 MNHNY, CDR2 SVGAGI (reference sequence). The CDR3 spans 14 residues. This CDR3 is CASSRDSAAYEQYF. For the CDR3, the DNA is TGTGCCAGCAGTAGGGACAGTGCTGCGTACGAGCAGTACTTC.

The chain is built from TRBV29-1 and TRBJ1-1, with D unresolved. Germline V gives CDR1 SQVTM, CDR2 ANQGSEA. V was clipped by 6 bases and J by 5 bases, with 19 bases between them. This CDR3 comprises 14 residues. The CDR3 is CSVRIRGVETEAFF. Here the CDR3 DNA reads TGCAGCGTCAGAATCCGGGGAGTAGAAACTGAAGCTTTCTTT.